This T cell receptor (beta chain) stems from a study of human T cells and chemical hapten exposure. Study at large: Sensitizing treatment utilized 2% DPC over a roughly 2 cm by roughly 2 cm portion of upper inner arm skin.

This clonotype was recorded a few times. TCRdb re-analysed the RACE reads in MiXCR, keeping a single row per CDR3 protein. The repertoire consists of more than 300,000 distinct CDR3 sequences, with more than 4.5% occurring once and the leading ten covering approximately 2.4%. The CDR3 is made up of 14 amino acids. Unmatched junction bases numbered 9, after V lost 5 bases and J lost 5 bases. Per germline, CDR1 MNHEY and CDR2 SVGEGT. Noted time point: pre-sensitization, week 0. Treatment noted: therapeutic diphenylcyclopropenone sensitization with weekly scalp DPC. The gene calls are TRBV6-2 or TRBV6-3 and TRBJ2-7; 7 bases agree with TRBD2. The material was whole blood, obtained in connection with sensitization to the hapten diphenylcyclopropenone (DPC). The sequence derives from a woman aged 50 to 60 with alopecia areata. Some clones in this sample may be carry-over from other donors' samples. CDR3 protein: CASSELGGVNEQYF. The CDR3 DNA is TGTGCCAGCAGTGAGCTGGGAGGGGTGAACGAGCAGTACTTC.